This TCR beta chain was profiled in a study of T-cell reconstitution after alpha-beta-depleted transplantation in children. Study conclusions and caveats: Surviving recipient T cells and thymic progenitors accounted for the high day-60 TCRbeta diversity observed in some patients. After one year, T-cell counts and TCRbeta diversity mostly came from new T cells. At around two months after transplant, the alpha-beta T cells were reportedly derived from several hundred expanded clones that came from non-depleted graft cells.

As to this clonotype: The antigen remains undetermined.

During its preparation, the TCRbeta library received unique molecular identifiers. TCRdb reanalysed the PCR reads using MiXCR and keeps one entry per CDR3 protein. The table lists about 440,000 distinct CDR3 sequences, approximately 41% of them singletons, with 25% to 30% in the top ten. The CDR3 has 17 amino acids. Trimming left V 5 bases short and J 1 base short, with 15 bases between. Germline V CDR1 and CDR2: SGHVT, SQSDAQ. This clonotype was sampled from a girl between 2 and 10 years old with aplastic anemia, due to receive a stem cell transplant. The V gene is TRBV7-4, the J gene TRBJ2-6, with D possibly TRBD2 on 6 matching bases. Sequenced here: PBMCs, sampled before TCRalphabeta/CD19-depleted stem cell transplant. The CDR3 is CASSPPSGRSGANVLTF. CDR3 bases: TGTGCCAGCAGCCCCCCATCGGGGAGGTCTGGGGCCAACGTCCTGACTTTC. Together with reference TRBV7-4 and TRBJ2-6, the CDR3 gives the full variable domain: GAGVSQSPRYKVAKRGRDVALRCDSISGHVTLYWYRQTLGQGSEVLTYSQSDAQRDKSGRPSGRFSAERPERSVSTLKIQRTEQGDSAVYLCASSPPSGRSGANVLTFGAGSRLTVL.